The clone carrying this T cell receptor beta chain was observed a few times. This sample stems from a study of T cells after yellow fever vaccination. They built TCR cDNA with 5'RACE template switching, a step that put in a universal primer site and UMIs. TCRdb reprocessed the 5' RACE reads with MiXCR, giving one entry per CDR3 protein. Among 200,000 to 300,000 distinct CDR3 sequences listed, 10% to 15% were seen once. The sample was CD4+ T cells sorted from PBMCs, taken 45 days after the yellow fever booster vaccination. This receptor was taken from a man under 40 who received the YFV17D yellow fever vaccine.

The CDR3 is CASSHRLGLQPQHF. For the CDR3, the DNA is TGTGCCAGCAGCCACCGACTCGGACTTCAGCCCCAGCATTTT. V gene TRBV3-1 combines with J gene TRBJ1-5; D is unresolved. The CDR3 has 14 amino acids. Germline V gene sequence: CDR1 LGHDT, CDR2 YNNKEL (reference sequence). V lost 3 bases, J lost 6 bases, and 12 bases lay in between.